These 12 T cell receptor beta chains originate from one sample sequenced in a study of identical twins. TCRdb passed the 5' RACE reads through MiXCR, listing each CDR3 protein once. Of approximately 260,000 distinct CDR3 sequences detected, about 8.9% appear once; the ten largest clones hold 2.5% to 3.5%. The same data also went into a second study, on yellow fever vaccine responses in identical twins.

The sample was CD8+ T cells sorted from blood. These TCRs come from a woman between 18 and 29 years old in good health.

This clonotype was detected many times. J is TRBJ2-7 and V is TRBV7-9; possible D gene TRBD1, 5 bases. The CDR3 is 12 amino acids. In germline, CDR1 is SEHNR, CDR2 FQNEAQ (reference sequence). V was trimmed by 4 bases and J by 4 bases, leaving 8 bases between them. The CDR3 loop reads CASSYTGYEQYF. The CDR3 nucleotides read TGTGCCAGCAGCTATACAGGTTACGAGCAGTACTTC.

This clonotype was recorded many times. This chain uses TRBV5-1 with TRBJ2-7; the match to TRBD2 covers 7 bases. CDR3 length: 15 residues. The V gene's germline CDR1 is SGHRS and CDR2 YFSETQ. The junction had 8 bases not matched to a gene; V was cut back by 0 bases and J by 5 bases. This CDR3 is CASSLAEGGPDEQYF. The CDR3 DNA sequence: TGCGCCAGCAGCTTGGCGGAGGGAGGGCCGGACGAGCAGTACTTC.

This chain connects TRBV6-2 or TRBV6-3 to TRBJ2-5, with D tentatively TRBD2 (5 bases). Deletions cut 7 bases from V and 2 bases from J, with 26 bases between. CDR3 size: 18 residues. The germline V gene has CDR1 MNHEY and CDR2 SVGEGT. The CDR3 coding sequence is TGTGCCAGCAATCTCGGCCCGGAGGCGTCCGGACCTCAAGAGACCCAGTACTTC. Protein product: CASNLGPEASGPQETQYF.

The chain employs TRBV12-3 or TRBV12-4 and TRBJ2-3, with 7 bases fitting TRBD2. V shed 8 bases and J 5 bases; nucleotides not matched to a gene: 10. This CDR3 has 14 amino acids. CDR3 sequence (DNA): TGTGCCAGCGGGGGGGAGGGCCGAATAGATACGCAGTATTTT. This translates into CASGGEGRIDTQYF.

Many counts were recorded for this clonotype. Here the CDR3 reads CASSLGGDAQETQYF. As DNA, the CDR3 is TGTGCCAGCAGCTTAGGAGGCGACGCCCAAGAGACCCAGTACTTC. This chain connects TRBV11-2 to TRBJ2-5; D not certain. CDR1 and CDR2 from the germline V gene are SGHAT and FQNNGV. Trimming took 1 base from V and 1 from J, leaving 10 bases between them. CDR3 length: 15 residues.

This chain joins TRBV7-6 and TRBJ1-3; D remains ambiguous. CDR1 is SGHVS and CDR2 is FNYEAQ in the germline V gene. Trimming took 5 bases from V and 1 from J, leaving 9 bases between them. This CDR3 contains 14 residues. Here the CDR3 DNA reads TGTGCCAGCAGCGATCTCGGGTCTGGAAACACCATATATTTT. Translated: CASSDLGSGNTIYF.

The chain has TRBV11-2 and TRBJ2-7, with D perhaps TRBD1 or TRBD2 (5 bases each). Germline CDR1 is SGHAT and CDR2 is FQNNGV. Trimming stripped 5 bases from V and 4 bases from J, with 15 bases between. The CDR3 is 14 amino acids. CDR3 coding DNA: TGTGCCAGCAGCCTGGGACCGCAGAAGTACGAGCAGTACTTC. Translated, it gives CASSLGPQKYEQYF.

In this sample, this clonotype turned up many times. V usage is TRBV27 and J usage is TRBJ1-1; TRBD1 is a possible D gene (5 bases). V lost 6 bases and J 0 bases, leaving 11 bases between the germline ends. CDR1 is MNHEY and CDR2 is SMNVEV in the germline V gene (reference sequence). This CDR3 has 14 amino acids. The DNA for the CDR3 is TGTGCCAGCAGCCTTACAGGACTGAACACTGAAGCTTTCTTT. It is translated as CASSLTGLNTEAFF.

In its sample, this clonotype was seen many times. The chain has TRBV29-1 and TRBJ2-5; TRBD1 matches at 10 bases. The CDR3 is 14 residues long. Trimming removed 6 bases from V and 2 bases from J; junction bases left unmatched: 6. CDR1 SQVTM and CDR2 ANQGSEA come from the germline V gene. The CDR3 DNA sequence: TGCAGCGTCTCGGGGACAGGGGAACAAGAGACCCAGTACTTC. Translating gives CSVSGTGEQETQYF.

This clonotype has at least ten counts. The chain links TRBV10-3 to TRBJ2-7; D may be TRBD1 (6 bases). Trimming removed 4 bases from V and 3 bases from J, with 10 bases in between. Germline V gene lookup returns CDR1 ENHRY and CDR2 SYGVKD. The CDR3 is made up of 13 amino acids. The CDR3 protein is CAISGRQDYEQYF. CDR3 DNA: TGTGCCATCAGTGGCCGACAGGACTACGAGCAGTACTTC.

This clonotype was counted once. The chain couples TRBV7-6 to TRBJ2-7; D is perhaps TRBD2 (6 bases). The V end lost 5 bases, the J end lost 5 bases, and 19 bases lay between the germline ends. The CDR3 totals 15 residues. Germline V gene sequence: CDR1 SGHVS, CDR2 FNYEAQ. The CDR3 reads CASSQTSTRGDEQYF. The CDR3 DNA reads TGTGCCAGCAGCCAAACTAGCACTAGAGGGGACGAGCAGTACTTC. Full variable domain (outside the CDR3, taken from reference TRBV7-6 and TRBJ2-7): GAGVSQSPRYKVTKRGQDVALRCDPISGHVSLYWYRQALGQGPEFLTYFNYEAQQDKSGLPNDRFSAERPEGSISTLTIQRTEQRDSAMYRCASSQTSTRGDEQYFGPGTRLTVT.

This clonotype came up many times. The genes are TRBV27 and TRBJ2-7; D is undetermined. V was cut by 5 bases and J by 0 bases, with 17 bases left in between. The germline gives CDR1 MNHEY, CDR2 SMNVEV (reference sequence). The CDR3 contains 16 residues. The CDR3 loop reads CASSHRPSAVSYEQYF. The CDR3, as DNA: TGTGCCAGCAGTCACCGACCCTCGGCAGTCTCCTACGAGCAGTACTTC.